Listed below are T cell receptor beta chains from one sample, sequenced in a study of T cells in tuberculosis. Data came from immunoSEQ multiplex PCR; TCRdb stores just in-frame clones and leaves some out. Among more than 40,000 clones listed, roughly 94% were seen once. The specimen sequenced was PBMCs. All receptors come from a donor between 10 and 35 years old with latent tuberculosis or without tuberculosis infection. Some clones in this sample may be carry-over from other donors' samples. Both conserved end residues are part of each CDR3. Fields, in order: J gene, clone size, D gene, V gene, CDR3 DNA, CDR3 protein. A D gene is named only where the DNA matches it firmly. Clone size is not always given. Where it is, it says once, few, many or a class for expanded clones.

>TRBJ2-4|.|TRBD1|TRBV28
TGTGCCAGCAGTTCGGACAGGGTTGCCAAAAACATTCAGTACTTC
CASSSDRVAKNIQYF
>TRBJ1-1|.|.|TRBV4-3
TGCGCCAGCAGCCAAGATTTGGGCGACTCGGCTAATTGGAGGAGCACTGAAGCTTTCTTT
CASSQDLGDSANWRSTEAFF
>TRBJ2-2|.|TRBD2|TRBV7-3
TGTGCCAGCAGCCCGATAGCGGGGGCGAACACCGGGGAGCTGTTTTTT
CASSPIAGANTGELFF
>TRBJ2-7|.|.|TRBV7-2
TGTGCCAGCAGCCGACATACCTACGAGCAGTACTTC
CASSRHTYEQYF
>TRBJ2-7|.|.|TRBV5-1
TGCGCCAGCAGCTTGGTTGGCAGGGGGGTCGACGAGCAGTACTTC
CASSLVGRGVDEQYF
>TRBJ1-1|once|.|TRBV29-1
TGCAGCTTTCTGGACAGCATGAACACTGAAGCTTTCTTT
CSFLDSMNTEAFF
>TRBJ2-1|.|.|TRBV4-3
TGCGCCAGCAGCCAAGGAGGGTTAAGGCTCAATGAGCAGTTCTTC
CASSQGGLRLNEQFF
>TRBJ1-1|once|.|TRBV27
TGTGCCAGCAGTCCCCTTGGGGGGACTGAAGCTTTCTTT
CASSPLGGTEAFF
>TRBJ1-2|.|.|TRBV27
TGTGCCAGCAGTTGGCGCAGGGAAGACTATGGCTACACCTTC
CASSWRREDYGYTF
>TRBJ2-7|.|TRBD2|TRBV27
TGTGCCAGCAGTCCTACTAGCGGGGAGGGCGGCTACGAGCAGTACTTC
CASSPTSGEGGYEQYF
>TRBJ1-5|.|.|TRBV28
TGTGCCAGCAGTTTTGTAGGGGATTATAGCAATCAGCCCCAGCATTTT
CASSFVGDYSNQPQHF
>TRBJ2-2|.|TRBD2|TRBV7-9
TGTGCCAGCAGCTTAGGGGGTAGCGGGCGATCGAACACCGGGGAGCTGTTTTTT
CASSLGGSGRSNTGELFF
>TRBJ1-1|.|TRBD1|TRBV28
TGTGCCAGCAGTTTACTGTCAGGGGGTGCGCGAACGGACACTGAAGCTTTCTTT
CASSLLSGGARTDTEAFF
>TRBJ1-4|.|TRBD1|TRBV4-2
TGTACCAGCAGCCAAGGGACAGGGGAGATTAATGAAAAACTGTTTTTT
CTSSQGTGEINEKLFF
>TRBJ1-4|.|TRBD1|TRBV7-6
TGTGCCAGCAGCTTAGAAGCCAGGGGGTCGGCAACTAATGAAAAACTGTTTTTT
CASSLEARGSATNEKLFF
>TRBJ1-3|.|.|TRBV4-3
TGCGCCAGCAGCCAAGATAGTCCGGGCTCTGGAAACACCATATATTTT
CASSQDSPGSGNTIYF